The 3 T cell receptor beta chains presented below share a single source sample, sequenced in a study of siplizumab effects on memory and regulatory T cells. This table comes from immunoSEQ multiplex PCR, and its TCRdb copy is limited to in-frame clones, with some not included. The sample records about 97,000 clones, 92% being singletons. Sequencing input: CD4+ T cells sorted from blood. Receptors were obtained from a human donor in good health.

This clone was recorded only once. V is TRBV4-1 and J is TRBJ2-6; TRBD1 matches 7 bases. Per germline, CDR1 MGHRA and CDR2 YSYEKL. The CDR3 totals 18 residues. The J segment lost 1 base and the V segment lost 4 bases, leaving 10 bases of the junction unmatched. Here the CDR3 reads CASSPGQFFSSGANVLTF. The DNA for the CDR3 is TGCGCCAGCAGCCCGGGACAGTTTTTTTCTTCTGGGGCCAACGTCCTGACTTTC.

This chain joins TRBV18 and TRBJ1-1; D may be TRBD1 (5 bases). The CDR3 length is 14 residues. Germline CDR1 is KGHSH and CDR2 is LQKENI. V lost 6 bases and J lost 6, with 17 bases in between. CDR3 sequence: CASSGTTSSAEAFF. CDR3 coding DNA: TGTGCCAGCTCGGGGACTACAAGTTCCGCTGAAGCTTTCTTT.

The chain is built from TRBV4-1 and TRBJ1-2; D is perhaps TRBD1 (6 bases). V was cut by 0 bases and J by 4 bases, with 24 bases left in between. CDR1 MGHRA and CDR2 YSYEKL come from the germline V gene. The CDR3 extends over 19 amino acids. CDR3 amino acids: CASSQDIAGRVTRGYGYTF. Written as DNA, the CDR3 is TGCGCCAGCAGCCAAGATATCGCGGGCAGGGTCACCAGGGGCTATGGCTACACCTTC.